This T cell receptor beta chain is from a study of blood T cell repertoires in COVID-19. Study-wide context: Both acute and convalescent COVID-19 samples were obtained from the United States, Italy and Spain. Sample material is recorded as cDNA or gDNA derived from T cells, B-cell-depleted T cells, or PBMCs.

The CDR3 consists of 17 residues. V lost 3 bases and J lost 7; bases outside the gene matches: 7. The germline CDR1 and CDR2 sequences are LNHDA and SQIVND (reference sequence). Those enrolled in Seattle joined during active infection and were followed longitudinally afterward. As originally analysed: The authors estimated nucleated cell counts from reference gene primer amplification. Generated by immunoSEQ multiplex PCR, the TCRdb table keeps only in-frame clones and is missing some. V and J calls and clone size follow that table, whereas D and trimming were derived from the DNA. The table shows about 370,000 clones, with around 90% occurring only once.

This TCR was sampled from a woman in her thirties with COVID-19, enrolled during active disease. The source material was peripheral blood. The rearrangement joins TRBV19 to TRBJ2-2; 14 bases are shared with TRBD2. The chain's CDR3 is CASSIGLAGGRGGELFF. CDR3 DNA: TGTGCCAGTAGTATCGGACTAGCGGGAGGCCGAGGCGGGGAGCTGTTTTTT.